This T cell receptor beta chain is drawn from a study of OX40 agonist ivuxolimab in advanced cancers. Across the study: With ivuxolimab, an agonistic anti-OX40 (CD134) antibody, patients were treated. Age averaged around 60 years (range 23 to 79), and roughly 80% were male. Two cutaneous melanoma patients and one hepatocellular carcinoma patient, three in all, had partial responses.

Libraries were prepared by immunoSEQ multiplex PCR; TCRdb keeps only in-frame clonotypes and omits some of them. The sample shows approximately 33,000 clones, 70% to 90% of them seen only once. Worth noting for this clone: The antigen remains undetermined.

Broader study findings: Among the least clonally expanded were partial responders at 0.1-3.0 mg/kg.

This CDR3 spans 16 amino acids. The germline gives CDR1 PRHDT, CDR2 FYEKMQ (reference sequence). Between the trimmed V and J ends, which lost 2 bases and 3 bases, there was a span of 14 bases. This material consisted of CD4+ or CD8+ T cells sorted from blood, taken in a trial of the OX40 agonist ivuxolimab. The genes are TRBV13 and TRBJ2-1, with a tentative D call TRBD2 (5 bases). The sequence was collected from an adult with an advanced solid tumor such as melanoma, head and neck, liver or kidney cancer. CDR3 residues: CASSLRSRAVYNEQFF. CDR3 DNA: TGTGCCAGCAGCTTACGGTCCAGAGCGGTCTACAATGAGCAGTTCTTC.